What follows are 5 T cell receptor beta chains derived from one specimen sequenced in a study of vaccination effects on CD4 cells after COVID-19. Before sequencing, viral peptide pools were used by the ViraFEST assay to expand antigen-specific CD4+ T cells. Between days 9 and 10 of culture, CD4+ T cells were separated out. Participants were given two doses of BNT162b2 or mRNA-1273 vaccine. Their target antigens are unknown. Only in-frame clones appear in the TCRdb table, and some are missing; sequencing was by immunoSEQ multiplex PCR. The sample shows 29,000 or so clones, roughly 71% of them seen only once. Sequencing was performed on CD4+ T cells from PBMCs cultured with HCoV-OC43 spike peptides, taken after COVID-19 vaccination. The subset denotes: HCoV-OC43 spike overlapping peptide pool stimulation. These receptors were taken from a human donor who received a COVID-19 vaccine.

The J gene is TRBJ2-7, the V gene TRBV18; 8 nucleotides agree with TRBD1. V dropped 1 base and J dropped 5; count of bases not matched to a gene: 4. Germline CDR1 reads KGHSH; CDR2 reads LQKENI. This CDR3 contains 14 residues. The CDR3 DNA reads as TGTGCCAGCTCACCACTGGCAGGGGGCGACGAGCAGTACTTC. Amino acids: CASSPLAGGDEQYF.

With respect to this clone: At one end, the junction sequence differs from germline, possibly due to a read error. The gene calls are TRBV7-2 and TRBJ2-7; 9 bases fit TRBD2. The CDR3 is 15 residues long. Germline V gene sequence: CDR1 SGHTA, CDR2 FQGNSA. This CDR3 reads CASSLFGLAGPAGHF. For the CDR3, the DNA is TGTGCCAGCAGCTTATTCGGGCTAGCGGGGCCGGCGGGGCACTTC.

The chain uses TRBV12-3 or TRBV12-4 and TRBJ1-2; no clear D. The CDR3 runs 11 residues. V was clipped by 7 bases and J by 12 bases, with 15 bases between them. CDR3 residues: CASTPGPTNTF. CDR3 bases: TGTGCCAGCACCCCGGGCCCGACCAACACCTTC.

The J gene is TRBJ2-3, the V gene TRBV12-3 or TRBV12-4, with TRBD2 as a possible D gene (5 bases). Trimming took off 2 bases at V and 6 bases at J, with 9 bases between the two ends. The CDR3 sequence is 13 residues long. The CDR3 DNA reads TGTGCCAGCAGTTTAATGGGAGAGGATACGCAGTATTTT. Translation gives CASSLMGEDTQYF.

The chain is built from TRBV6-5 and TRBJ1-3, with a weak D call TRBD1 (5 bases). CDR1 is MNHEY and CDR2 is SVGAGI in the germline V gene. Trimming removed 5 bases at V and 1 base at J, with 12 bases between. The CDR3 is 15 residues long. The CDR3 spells CASSLQGPSGNTIYF. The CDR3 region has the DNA TGTGCCAGCAGTCTCCAGGGTCCTTCTGGAAACACCATATATTTT.